These T cell receptor beta chains were read from a single sample in a study of blood T cell repertoires in COVID-19. Data came from immunoSEQ multiplex PCR; TCRdb stores just in-frame clones and leaves some out. Of 150,000 to 200,000 clones listed, roughly four fifths were seen once; the top ten hold about 1.5%. The sequenced sample consisted of peripheral blood. Receptor source: a human donor in a cohort sampled during active COVID-19. The CDR3 runs from the conserved cysteine through the conserved F or W. Each record gives: J gene, V gene, clone size, D gene, CDR3 length, CDR3 DNA, CDR3 protein. D genes are given only for firm matches. For some rows the clone size is stated as once, few or many, or as a class when expanded; others skip it.

>TRBJ1-2|TRBV6-2/TRBV6-3|-|TRBD1|15
TGTGCCAGCAGTTCGATGACAGGGTTCGTCTATGGCTACACCTTC
CASSSMTGFVYGYTF
>TRBJ2-5|TRBV7-6|-|TRBD2|15
TGTGCCAGCAGCTTCCCGGGACTAGAACAAGAGACCCAGTACTTC
CASSFPGLEQETQYF
>TRBJ1-5|TRBV7-3|-|-|13
TGTGCCAGCAGCGTCCGACACGAACAGCCCCAGCATTTT
CASSVRHEQPQHF
>TRBJ2-5|TRBV27|-|-|13
TGTGCCAGCAGTCAACAGGGAAGAGAGACCCAGTACTTC
CASSQQGRETQYF
>TRBJ2-7|TRBV5-4|once|TRBD2|17
TGTGCCAGCAGCCGGGGGGTGGCAGAGCGTTGGCCCTACGAGCAGTACTTC
CASSRGVAERWPYEQYF
>TRBJ2-7|TRBV4-2|-|TRBD2|16
TGTGCCAGCAGCCAAGAGAGCGGGAGGGCCGGGGGCGAGCAGTACTTC
CASSQESGRAGGEQYF
>TRBJ1-1|TRBV19|-|TRBD1|14
TGTGCCAGTAGTATACAGGGGGCGAACACTGAAGCTTTCTTT
CASSIQGANTEAFF
>TRBJ2-5|TRBV24-1|-|-|14
TGTGCCACCAGTGACCGGCAGGCCGGAGAGACCCAGTACTTC
CATSDRQAGETQYF
>TRBJ2-5|TRBV7-2|-|-|14
TGTGCCAGCAGCTTAGGTTCGATCAGGGAGACCCAGTACTTC
CASSLGSIRETQYF
>TRBJ2-4|TRBV29-1|-|-|13
TGCAGCGTTGAAGTAAAACTCAAAAACATTCAGTACTTC
CSVEVKLKNIQYF